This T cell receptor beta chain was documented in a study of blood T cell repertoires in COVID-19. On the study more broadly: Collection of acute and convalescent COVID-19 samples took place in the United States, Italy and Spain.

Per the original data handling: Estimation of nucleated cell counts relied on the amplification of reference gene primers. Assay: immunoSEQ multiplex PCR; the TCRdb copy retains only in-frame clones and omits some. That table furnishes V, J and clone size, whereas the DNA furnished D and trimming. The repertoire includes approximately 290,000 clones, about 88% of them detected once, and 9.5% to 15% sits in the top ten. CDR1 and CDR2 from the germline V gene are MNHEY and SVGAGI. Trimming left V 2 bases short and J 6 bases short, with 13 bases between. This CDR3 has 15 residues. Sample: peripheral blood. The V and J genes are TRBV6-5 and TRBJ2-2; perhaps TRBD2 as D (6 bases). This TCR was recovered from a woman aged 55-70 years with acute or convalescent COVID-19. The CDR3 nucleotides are TGTGCCAGCAGTTACGGGGCTAGCGCTCCCGGGGAGCTGTTTTTT. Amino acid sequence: CASSYGASAPGELFF.